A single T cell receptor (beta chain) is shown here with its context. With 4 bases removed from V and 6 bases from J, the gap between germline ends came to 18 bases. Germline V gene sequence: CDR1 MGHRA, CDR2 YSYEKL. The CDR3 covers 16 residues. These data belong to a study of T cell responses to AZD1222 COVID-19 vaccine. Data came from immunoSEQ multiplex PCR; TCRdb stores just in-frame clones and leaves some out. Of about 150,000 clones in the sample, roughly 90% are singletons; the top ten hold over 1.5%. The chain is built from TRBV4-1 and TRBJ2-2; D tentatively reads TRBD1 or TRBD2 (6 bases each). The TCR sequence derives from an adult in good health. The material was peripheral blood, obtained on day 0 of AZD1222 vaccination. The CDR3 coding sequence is TGCGCCAGCAGCCTGTCCCAGGCTAGGGGGGCCGGGGAGCTGTTTTTT. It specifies CASSLSQARGAGELFF.